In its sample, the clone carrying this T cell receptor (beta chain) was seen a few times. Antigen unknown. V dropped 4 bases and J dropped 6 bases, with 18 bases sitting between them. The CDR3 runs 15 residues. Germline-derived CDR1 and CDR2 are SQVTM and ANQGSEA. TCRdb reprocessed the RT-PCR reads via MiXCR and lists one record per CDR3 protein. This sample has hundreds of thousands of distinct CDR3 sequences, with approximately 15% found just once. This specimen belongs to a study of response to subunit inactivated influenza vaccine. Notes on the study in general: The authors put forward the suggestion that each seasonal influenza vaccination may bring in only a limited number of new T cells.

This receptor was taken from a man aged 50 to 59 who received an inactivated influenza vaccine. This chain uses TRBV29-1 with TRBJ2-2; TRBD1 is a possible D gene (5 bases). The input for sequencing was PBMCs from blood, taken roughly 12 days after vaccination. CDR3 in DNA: TGCAGCGTTGCAGCCCAGGCAGGGATCCCCGGGGAGCTGTTTTTT. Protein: CSVAAQAGIPGELFF.